Shown below are 4 T cell receptor beta chains from a single sample sequenced in a study of early T cells in non-severe SARS-CoV-2 infection (dated by TCRdb to about 2021). The library was prepared using 5' RACE. Sequencing took place on a NextSeq 500. TCRdb's own reprocessing of the public reads used fastp at Q25 and MiXCR and kept productive beta chains. Here each entry gathers all rows of one CDR3 protein and keeps the most common genes and DNA. The table for this sample lists roughly 80,000 distinct CDR3 sequences; about an eighth of them were counted only once. Of the sample, 3% falls within the top ten clones. The sample was whole blood. The receptors shown here come from an adult who was a healthcare worker with PCR-confirmed SARS-CoV-2 infection or an uninfected control (not recorded which).

This clonotype was detected only a few times. The CDR3 spells CASSLSGALATDTQYF. For the CDR3, the DNA is TGCGCCAGCAGCTTGAGTGGTGCGCTAGCAACAGATACGCAGTATTTT. The V call is TRBV5-1, the J call TRBJ2-3; a weak D match, TRBD2 (5 bases). Deletions cut 1 base from V and 3 bases from J, with 15 bases between. The germline gives CDR1 SGHRS, CDR2 YFSETQ. The CDR3 consists of 16 residues.

This clonotype was observed many times. The J gene is TRBJ2-5, the V gene TRBV11-2; no reliable D call. The CDR3 totals 18 residues. Trimming shortened V by 3 bases and J by 1 base, and 21 bases separated the two germline ends. Germline V gene lookup returns CDR1 SGHAT and CDR2 FQNNGV. For the CDR3, the DNA is TGTGCCAGCAGCTTTTCGACCTTGAATGGCGTCATCCAAGAGACCCAGTACTTC. It encodes CASSFSTLNGVIQETQYF.

The J gene is TRBJ2-3, the V gene TRBV21-1; the table gives TRBD1 as D, unverified against the DNA. TRBV21-1 is classified as a pseudogene. This CDR3 is 16 amino acids long. The chain's CDR3 is CASSKGQRTSTDTQYF. The CDR3 coding sequence is TGTGCCAGCAGCAAAGGACAGCGAACTAGCACAGATACGCAGTATTTT.

This clonotype was seen only a few times. The chain links TRBV6-1 to TRBJ2-6; TRBD1 agrees at 10 bases. CDR1 MNHNS and CDR2 SASEGT come from the germline V gene. The ends lost 3 bases at V and 0 bases at J; junction bases unmatched: 11. There are 20 residues in the CDR3. In DNA form, the CDR3 reads TGTGCCAGCAGTGATCGGGACAGGGGCCGTCGGATCTCTGGGGCCAACGTCCTGACTTTC. Encoded protein: CASSDRDRGRRISGANVLTF.